A single sample is the source of the 30 T cell receptor beta chains below, sequenced in a study of blood T cells in healthy people across ages. A second PCR of 7 to 11 cycles used a sample-barcoded 5' primer and a J-beta primer mix. TCRdb reanalysed the 5' RACE reads using MiXCR and keeps one entry per CDR3 protein. The table records about 800,000 distinct CDR3 sequences, 58% of them present only once. The sequencing input was blood. Every receptor here comes from a man aged 30 to 39 in good health.

Concerning this clonotype: Compared with germline, one end of the junction differs, possibly owing to a read error. The chain is built from TRBV24-1 and TRBJ1-1; 9 nucleotides match TRBD1. This CDR3 has 15 amino acids. Germline assignment: CDR1 KGHDR and CDR2 SFDVKD. The chain's CDR3 is CATSGGQGMNTEAFF. The CDR3, as DNA: TGTGCCACTAGTGGCGGACAGGGGATGAACACTGAAGCTTTCTTT.

The CDR3 loop reads CSAPPRGPLSYGYTF. In DNA form, the CDR3 reads TGCAGTGCTCCACCGAGGGGGCCCCTCTCCTATGGCTACACCTTC. The gene calls are TRBV20-1 and TRBJ1-2, with 7 positions matching TRBD1. Unmatched junction bases numbered 13, after V lost 5 bases and J lost 4 bases. Germline-derived CDR1 and CDR2 are DFQATT and SNEGSKA (reference sequence). The CDR3 covers 15 residues.

The gene calls are TRBV4-3 and TRBJ2-3; the D gene could be TRBD1 or TRBD2 (7 bases each). The germline gives CDR1 LGHNA, CDR2 YSLEER. With 0 bases removed from V and 4 bases from J, the gap between germline ends came to 11 bases. CDR3 length: 15 amino acids. As DNA, the CDR3 is TGCGCCAGCAGCCAAGAAGCGGGACAGCCAGATACGCAGTATTTT. This gives the protein CASSQEAGQPDTQYF.

With regard to this clonotype: This may stem from a read error, because a much larger clone lies one nucleotide away. The chain links TRBV20-1 to TRBJ2-1; D might be TRBD1 or TRBD2, each matching 5 bases. The J call may be in error: the DNA end matches TRBJ2-7 better. The germline V gene encodes CDR1 DFQATT and CDR2 SNEGSKA (reference sequence). The CDR3 is 12 amino acids. The CDR3 bases are TGCAGTGCTAGTTATTGGGGGACCGAGCAGTACTTC. Protein: CSASYWGTEQYF.

The V gene is TRBV11-2, the J gene TRBJ2-5; D is unclear. The germline CDR1 and CDR2 sequences are SGHAT and FQNNGV. The CDR3 covers 14 residues. Trimming removed 0 bases at V and 5 bases at J, with 10 bases between. As DNA, the CDR3 is TGTGCCAGCAGCTTAGAGCCCGGGCGGGAGACCCAGTACTTC. Protein: CASSLEPGRETQYF.

V and J are TRBV6-1 and TRBJ2-3; possible D gene TRBD2, 6 bases. CDR3 length equals 16 residues. With 0 bases removed from V and 0 bases from J, the gap between germline ends came to 10 bases. CDR1 is MNHNS, CDR2 SASEGT, per germline. Here the CDR3 DNA reads TGTGCCAGCAGTGAAGCGCTCGGGACTAGCACAGATACGCAGTATTTT. Translating gives CASSEALGTSTDTQYF.

The rearrangement uses TRBV25-1 and TRBJ2-2; unclear D gene. Trimming removed 2 bases from V and 2 bases from J, with 3 bases in between. This CDR3 has 13 amino acids. Germline CDR1 and CDR2: MGHDK and SYGVNS. CDR3 nucleotide sequence: TGTGCCAGCAGTGAAACAAACACCGGGGAGCTGTTTTTT. Its translation is CASSETNTGELFF.

A few counts support this clonotype. The rearrangement joins TRBV5-1 to TRBJ2-7; D not certain. The V end lost 0 bases, the J end lost 0 bases, and 7 bases lay between the germline ends. The CDR3 consists of 14 residues. In germline, CDR1 is SGHRS, CDR2 YFSETQ. In nucleotides, the CDR3 is TGCGCCAGCAGCTTGGATGATGACTCCTACGAGCAGTACTTC. Translated, it gives CASSLDDDSYEQYF.

The V call is TRBV20-1, the J call TRBJ2-1; unclear D gene. The V gene's germline CDR1 is DFQATT and CDR2 SNEGSKA (reference sequence). The CDR3 consists of 14 residues. The V end lost 6 bases, the J end lost 8 bases, and 20 bases lay between the germline ends. In DNA, the CDR3 is TGCAGTGCCCCACGGCTCGGGTTACCCTATGAGCAGTTCTTC. It specifies CSAPRLGLPYEQFF.

The chain employs TRBV29-1 and TRBJ2-3; D is uncertain. Trimming shortened V by 8 bases and J by 2 bases, and 5 bases separated the two germline ends. The germline V gene has CDR1 SQVTM and CDR2 ANQGSEA. The CDR3 is 10 residues long. As DNA, the CDR3 is TGCAGCACGAACACAGATACGCAGTATTTT. This gives the protein CSTNTDTQYF.

V usage is TRBV14 and J usage is TRBJ1-2; D unclear. Germline V CDR1 and CDR2: SGHDN, FVKESK. The CDR3 spans 12 residues. V dropped 0 bases and J dropped 8 bases, with 7 bases sitting between them. The CDR3 protein is CASSQDPWGYTF. For the CDR3, the DNA is TGTGCCAGCAGCCAAGACCCATGGGGCTACACCTTC. Supplemented by reference TRBV14 and TRBJ1-2, the full variable domain reads EAGVTQFPSHSVIEKGQTVTLRCDPISGHDNLYWYRRVMGKEIKFLLHFVKESKQDESGMPNNRFLAERTGGTYSTLKVQPAELEDSGVYFCASSQDPWGYTFGSGTRLTVV.

The chain joins TRBV7-2 to TRBJ2-1; no reliable D call. Germline V gene lookup returns CDR1 SGHTA and CDR2 FQGNSA. The CDR3 consists of 11 residues. V lost 5 bases and J 8 bases, leaving 7 bases between the germline ends. CDR3 in amino acids: CASSVFHEQFF. The CDR3 DNA sequence: TGTGCCAGCAGCGTATTTCATGAGCAGTTCTTC.

This chain connects TRBV20-1 to TRBJ2-7; TRBD2 matches 8 bases. CDR3 length equals 13 residues. CDR1 and CDR2 from the germline V gene are DFQATT and SNEGSKA (reference sequence). J gave up 2 bases and V 3 bases, and 3 bases lay outside the gene matches. CDR3 sequence reads: CSARAGGAYEQYF. CDR3 DNA: TGCAGTGCTAGGGCCGGGGGGGCCTACGAGCAGTACTTC.

This clonotype was observed a handful of times. The V gene is TRBV5-1, the J gene TRBJ2-7, with 10 bases matching TRBD2. Trimming took 3 bases from V and 5 from J; bases not matched to a gene: 8. CDR3 length equals 15 residues. The germline CDR1 and CDR2 sequences are SGHRS and YFSETQ. The CDR3 is CASSSASGSFDEQYF. CDR3 in DNA: TGCGCCAGCAGCTCGGCTAGCGGGAGTTTCGACGAGCAGTACTTC.

J is TRBJ2-1 and V is TRBV21-1; the table calls TRBD2, which could not be checked here. TRBV21-1 is termed a pseudogene. This CDR3 has 14 residues. The DNA for the CDR3 is TGTGCCAGCAGCACTAGCGGGGGGGCCAATGAGCAGTTCTTC. Translating gives CASSTSGGANEQFF.

The V call is TRBV3-1, the J call TRBJ1-3, with D uncertain. Per germline, CDR1 LGHDT and CDR2 YNNKEL (reference sequence). Trimming removed 3 bases from V and 2 bases from J, with 8 bases in between. This CDR3 is 14 amino acids long. CDR3 protein: CASSQNSAGNTIYF. CDR3 in DNA: TGTGCCAGCAGCCAGAACAGTGCTGGAAACACCATATATTTT. The full variable domain, rest sourced from reference TRBV3-1 and TRBJ1-3, is DTAVSQTPKYLVTQMGNDKSIKCEQNLGHDTMYWYKQDSKKFLKIMFSYNNKELIINETVPNRFSPKSPDKAHLNLHINSLELGDSAVYFCASSQNSAGNTIYFGEGSWLTVV.

The chain links TRBV29-1 to TRBJ1-1, with D perhaps TRBD1 (6 bases). The CDR3 is 13 amino acids. The V gene's germline CDR1 is SQVTM and CDR2 ANQGSEA. Trimming left V 7 bases short and J 0 bases short, with 12 bases between. Written as DNA, the CDR3 is TGCAGCGCTCCGACAGGTCTGAACACTGAAGCTTTCTTT. The encoded protein is CSAPTGLNTEAFF.

This sequence joins TRBV4-3 and TRBJ2-3, with 9 bases matching TRBD2. The CDR3 runs to 17 residues. Trimming cost V 0 bases and J 2 bases; bases outside gene matches: 6. CDR1 LGHNA and CDR2 YSLEER come from the germline V gene. The CDR3 protein is CASSQEGTSPYTDTQYF. CDR3 coding DNA: TGCGCCAGCAGCCAAGAAGGGACTAGCCCCTACACAGATACGCAGTATTTT.

The chain recombines TRBV7-2 with TRBJ2-4; no clear D gene. The J call is in doubt because the DNA end fits TRBJ2-7 better. The CDR3 is 13 amino acids. Germline CDR1 reads SGHTA; CDR2 reads FQGNSA. In nucleotides, the CDR3 is TGTGCCAGCAGCACCGGCCAGATCTACGAGCAGTACTTC. It is translated as CASSTGQIYEQYF.

Here the CDR3 reads CASSQSLLGLADLQFF. CDR3 sequence (DNA): TGTGCCAGCAGCCAGTCTCTCCTGGGACTAGCTGATTTGCAGTTCTTC. This rearrangement joins TRBV3-1 to TRBJ2-1, with 9 bases identical to TRBD2. The CDR3 contains 16 residues. V trimming: 3 bases; J trimming: 12 bases; junction bases outside the gene matches: 15. The germline CDR1 and CDR2 sequences are LGHDT and YNNKEL (reference sequence).

The chain is built from TRBV6-5 and TRBJ1-1; TRBD1 might be the D (5 bases). Germline V gives CDR1 MNHEY, CDR2 SVGAGI. This CDR3 contains 12 residues. Trimming left V 8 bases short and J 3 bases short, with 10 bases between. In nucleotides, the CDR3 is TGTGCCAGCCGTGGGGGTTACACTGAAGCTTTCTTT. Its protein is CASRGGYTEAFF.

The chain has TRBV7-9 and TRBJ2-7; D not resolved. Germline-derived CDR1 and CDR2 are SEHNR and FQNEAQ (reference sequence). The V end lost 1 base, the J end lost 2 bases, and 15 bases lay between the germline ends. The CDR3 totals 16 residues. The CDR3 loop is CASSLGGLNNTYEQYF. DNA of the CDR3: TGTGCCAGCAGCTTAGGCGGATTAAATAATACCTACGAGCAGTACTTC.

This clonotype has just a few counts. The chain recombines TRBV5-1 with TRBJ2-1; 11 bases are a match to TRBD2. CDR1 and CDR2 from the germline V gene are SGHRS and YFSETQ. This CDR3 region has 17 residues. V shed 3 bases, J shed 7 bases, and the junction held 12 bases outside the gene matches. The CDR3 region is CASSWKTSGGDPNEQFF. DNA for the CDR3: TGCGCCAGCAGCTGGAAAACTAGCGGGGGTGACCCGAATGAGCAGTTCTTC.

This clonotype has more than one count but fewer than ten. The chain is built from TRBV20-1 and TRBJ2-6; no reliable D call. The CDR3 extends over 13 amino acids. Germline V gene lookup returns CDR1 DFQATT and CDR2 SNEGSKA (reference sequence). V lost 5 bases to trimming and J lost 2 bases, with 7 bases between them. The CDR3 reads CSASKAGANVLTF. The DNA of the CDR3 is TGCAGTGCTTCGAAGGCTGGGGCCAACGTCCTGACTTTC.

The chain has TRBV11-3 and TRBJ2-3; the D is unclear. Germline V gene data show CDR1 as SGHNT and CDR2 as YENEEA. V gave up 4 bases and J gave up 0 bases, with 5 bases separating them. The CDR3 is 13 amino acids. The CDR3 coding sequence is TGTGCCAGCAGCTCGGACAGCACAGATACGCAGTATTTT. It specifies CASSSDSTDTQYF.

The V and J genes are TRBV20-1 and TRBJ1-5; D is ambiguous. Trimming left V 3 bases short and J 3 bases short, with 9 bases between. The CDR3 runs to 13 residues. CDR1 DFQATT and CDR2 SNEGSKA come from the germline V gene (reference sequence). The CDR3 region is CSASMGNNQPQHF. In DNA form, the CDR3 reads TGCAGTGCTAGTATGGGGAACAATCAGCCCCAGCATTTT.

The chain is built from TRBV7-2 and TRBJ2-7; weak D call: TRBD2 (7 bases). Germline V gene data show CDR1 as SGHTA and CDR2 as FQGNSA. V lost 5 bases to trimming and J lost 7 bases, with 27 bases between them. This CDR3 has 17 residues. Written as DNA, the CDR3 is TGTGCCAGCAGCCGGGTAATAGGGGAATGGGGGGGCAATGAGCAGTACTTC. Residues: CASSRVIGEWGGNEQYF.

This clonotype has a handful of counts. CDR3 amino acids: CASSTGKASAGVQETQYF. CDR3 DNA: TGTGCCAGCAGCACCGGCAAAGCGTCAGCGGGGGTACAAGAGACCCAGTACTTC. The genes are TRBV21-1 and TRBJ2-5; TRBD2, as called in the table, went unchecked against the DNA. TRBV21-1 is a pseudogene. The CDR3 covers 18 residues.

The V and J genes are TRBV5-1 and TRBJ2-7; TRBD2 agrees at 7 bases. This CDR3 region has 15 residues. Germline CDR1 SGHRS, CDR2 YFSETQ. V gave up 1 base and J gave up 4 bases; unmatched junction bases: 8. As DNA, the CDR3 is TGCGCCAGCAGCTTGCACACGGGAGGAACGTACGAGCAGTACTTC. Amino acids: CASSLHTGGTYEQYF.

This clonotype was seen only a few times. V is TRBV11-3 and J is TRBJ2-7, with D possibly being TRBD1 (5 bases). Germline CDR1 SGHNT, CDR2 YENEEA. V was clipped by 5 bases and J by 3 bases, with 14 bases between them. This CDR3 contains 14 residues. In DNA, the CDR3 is TGTGCCAGCAGCAAGACCCAGGGAAGCTACGAGCAGTACTTC. It specifies CASSKTQGSYEQYF.